The next 31 T cell receptor beta chains were all read from a single sample in a study of blood T cell repertoires in COVID-19. Libraries were prepared by immunoSEQ multiplex PCR; TCRdb keeps only in-frame clonotypes and omits some of them. Of around 260,000 clones listed, about 89% are singletons. The sample consisted of peripheral blood. The origin of the receptors is a middle-aged woman who had recovered from COVID-19.

J is TRBJ2-2 and V is TRBV3-1 (or the pseudogene TRBV3-2); the D gene is possibly TRBD1 (5 bases). This CDR3 has 14 amino acids. CDR1 is LGHDT, CDR2 YNNKEL, per germline (reference sequence). V was pared by 3 bases and J by 5 bases, with 10 bases between. The CDR3 nucleotides read TGTGCCAGCAGCCATAAGGGGTGGACCGGGGAGCTGTTTTTT. Its translation is CASSHKGWTGELFF.

This clone has only one observation. The rearrangement uses TRBV9 and TRBJ2-7; D gene ambiguous. Trimming took 0 bases from V and 0 from J, leaving 7 bases between them. This CDR3 is 14 amino acids long. The germline V gene has CDR1 SGDLS and CDR2 YYNGEE. CDR3 protein: CASSVGVDSYEQYF. As DNA, the CDR3 is TGTGCCAGCAGCGTAGGCGTAGACTCCTACGAGCAGTACTTC.

The V and J genes are TRBV3-1 (or the pseudogene TRBV3-2) and TRBJ2-2, with D possibly being TRBD2 (6 bases). V was clipped by 1 base and J by 6 bases, with 15 bases between them. CDR1 LGHDT and CDR2 YNNKEL come from the germline V gene (reference sequence). CDR3 length: 16 residues. The CDR3 sequence: CASSQVIGGTAGELFF. CDR3 bases: TGTGCCAGCAGCCAAGTCATCGGAGGGACGGCCGGGGAGCTGTTTTTT.

This chain connects TRBV19 to TRBJ2-7; TRBD2 matches 7 bases. The CDR3 has 13 amino acids. The germline gives CDR1 LNHDA, CDR2 SQIVND (reference sequence). V lost 6 bases, J lost 2 bases, and 4 bases stayed unmatched. Here the CDR3 reads CASSMGGPYEQYF. The CDR3 DNA reads as TGTGCCAGTAGCATGGGAGGGCCCTACGAGCAGTACTTC.

The V and J genes are TRBV2 and TRBJ2-7; the match to TRBD1 covers 9 bases. Germline CDR1 is SNHLY and CDR2 is FYNNEI. Losses at the gene ends were 2 bases for V and 4 bases for J; bases not matched to a gene: 6. CDR3 size: 15 residues. CDR3 DNA sequence: TGTGCCAGCAGTGAACAGGAGACAGGGGGGTACGAGCAGTACTTC. It yields the protein CASSEQETGGYEQYF. Full variable domain (rest looked up from reference TRBV2 and TRBJ2-7): EPEVTQTPSHQVTQMGQEVILRCVPISNHLYFYWYRQILGQKVEFLVSFYNNEISEKSEIFDDQFSVERPDGSNFTLKIRSTKLEDSAMYFCASSEQETGGYEQYFGPGTRLTVT.

This rearrangement joins TRBV6-6 to TRBJ1-2; 7 bases fit TRBD1. V lost 0 bases to trimming and J lost 4 bases; unmatched junction nucleotides: 8. The germline V gene has CDR1 MNHNY and CDR2 SVGAGI (reference sequence). The CDR3 contains 16 residues. CDR3 coding DNA: TGTGCCAGCAGTTACTCTCGCGTGGGACAGAGCTATGGCTACACCTTC. It encodes CASSYSRVGQSYGYTF.

The chain has TRBV15 and TRBJ2-3; D perhaps matches TRBD1 (5 bases). V lost 1 base, J lost 2 bases, and 22 bases lay in between. Germline V gene sequence: CDR1 LNHNV, CDR2 YYDKDF (reference sequence). The CDR3 contains 19 residues. CDR3 loop: CATSRVYPFGAEPTDTQYF. The CDR3 DNA is TGTGCCACCAGCAGAGTTTACCCTTTTGGGGCGGAGCCCACAGATACGCAGTATTTT.

The rearrangement joins TRBV7-2 to TRBJ1-2, with TRBD1 matching over 9 bases. V dropped 5 bases and J dropped 0; count of bases not matched to a gene: 10. The CDR3 runs 17 residues. Germline-derived CDR1 and CDR2 are SGHTA and FQGNSA. The CDR3 is CASSPTSGTGTNYGYTF. CDR3 bases: TGTGCCAGCAGCCCTACGTCCGGGACAGGGACTAACTATGGCTACACCTTC. The full variable domain, its missing parts supplied by reference TRBV7-2 and TRBJ1-2, is GAGVSQSPSNKVTEKGKDVELRCDPISGHTALYWYRQSLGQGLEFLIYFQGNSAPDKSGLPSDRFSAERTGGSVSTLTIQRTQQEDSAVYLCASSPTSGTGTNYGYTFGSGTRLTVV.

The J gene is TRBJ2-5, the V gene TRBV7-2; no firm D call. Trimming took off 5 bases at V and 1 base at J, with 8 bases between the two ends. The CDR3 loop spans 13 amino acids. Germline V gene sequence: CDR1 SGHTA, CDR2 FQGNSA. Here the CDR3 reads CASSLSIQETQYF. For the CDR3, the DNA is TGTGCCAGCAGCCTCAGTATCCAAGAGACCCAGTACTTC.

The V call is TRBV2, the J call TRBJ1-4; 7 bases map to TRBD1. This CDR3 is built from 15 residues. Germline V lookup: CDR1 SNHLY, CDR2 FYNNEI. V lost 4 bases and J lost 11; bases outside the gene matches: 13. CDR3 DNA: TGTGCCAGCAGTGGACAGGGCCGACGGTCGGGGAAACTGTTTTTT. Protein product: CASSGQGRRSGKLFF.

This sequence joins TRBV11-3 and TRBJ2-7; 7 positions agree with TRBD1. The V gene end was trimmed by 5 bases and the J gene end by 2 bases; junction bases not matched to a gene: 3. The CDR3 extends over 13 amino acids. Germline CDR1 SGHNT, CDR2 YENEEA. The CDR3 nucleotides read TGTGCCAGCAGCCGGGACAGTCCCTACGAGCAGTACTTC. The encoded protein is CASSRDSPYEQYF. Supplemented by reference TRBV11-3 and TRBJ2-7, the full variable domain reads EAGVVQSPRYKIIEKKQPVAFWCNPISGHNTLYWYLQNLGQGPELLIRYENEEAVDDSQLPKDRFSAERLKGVDSTLKIQPAELGDSAVYLCASSRDSPYEQYFGPGTRLTVT.

J is TRBJ2-7 and V is TRBV5-1; 11 nucleotides match TRBD2. Germline CDR1 is SGHRS and CDR2 is YFSETQ. This CDR3 is 16 amino acids long. Trimming cost V 4 bases and J 2 bases; bases outside gene matches: 8. CDR3 residues: CASSHPTSGATYEQYF. DNA of the CDR3: TGCGCCAGCAGCCATCCGACTAGCGGGGCGACCTACGAGCAGTACTTC.

This chain joins TRBV20-1 and TRBJ2-7, with D tentatively TRBD2 (5 bases). This CDR3 comprises 11 residues. V gave up 3 bases and J gave up 6 bases, with 9 bases separating them. Germline values: CDR1 DFQATT, CDR2 SNEGSKA (reference sequence). CDR3 sequence: CSASLRGEQYF. CDR3 nucleotides: TGCAGTGCTAGTTTACGGGGCGAGCAGTACTTC.

Points on this clone: At one end, the junction sequence differs from germline, possibly due to a read error. The chain recombines TRBV11-2 with TRBJ2-7; the D gene is possibly TRBD2 (6 bases). The CDR3 is 11 residues long. Germline CDR1 reads SGHAT; CDR2 reads FQNNGV. The CDR3 region is CASSLEGRWDF. For the CDR3, the DNA is TGTGCCAGCAGCTTAGAGGGGAGGTGGGACTTC.

The chain links TRBV7-9 to TRBJ1-1; D not certain. Germline V gives CDR1 SEHNR, CDR2 FQNEAQ (reference sequence). The CDR3 length is 14 residues. V lost 0 bases and J 4 bases, leaving 9 bases between the germline ends. CDR3: CASSLAALSTEAFF. DNA for the CDR3: TGTGCCAGCAGCTTAGCTGCGTTGAGCACTGAAGCTTTCTTT.

A remark on this clone: This specimen includes other DNA sequences encoding the same CDR3. This chain connects TRBV7-8 to TRBJ2-7; D not certain. Looked up from germline, CDR1 is SGHVS and CDR2 is FQNEAQ. The V and J ends lost 2 bases and 3 bases respectively, with 2 bases between them. CDR3 length: 11 amino acids. Here the CDR3 reads CASSLYYEQYF. CDR3 in DNA: TGTGCCAGCAGCTTATACTACGAGCAGTACTTC.

This clone has a handful of counts. The rearrangement links TRBV24-1 to TRBJ1-1; D perhaps matches TRBD1 (5 bases). From germline, CDR1 is KGHDR and CDR2 SFDVKD. Trimming removed 0 bases from V and 1 base from J, with 14 bases in between. CDR3 length: 17 amino acids. In DNA form, the CDR3 reads TGTGCCACCAGTGATTTGGCGGATCGGCAGGGGAACACTGAAGCTTTCTTT. This codes for CATSDLADRQGNTEAFF.

The V call is TRBV2, the J call TRBJ2-5; D may be TRBD1 (6 bases). The CDR3 consists of 13 residues. V lost 8 bases and J 5 bases, leaving 15 bases between the germline ends. Germline V gene sequence: CDR1 SNHLY, CDR2 FYNNEI. CDR3 nucleotides: TGTGCCAGCGCATCTCAGGGGCCCGAGACCCAGTACTTC. Its translation: CASASQGPETQYF. Full variable domain (outside the CDR3, taken from reference TRBV2 and TRBJ2-5): EPEVTQTPSHQVTQMGQEVILRCVPISNHLYFYWYRQILGQKVEFLVSFYNNEISEKSEIFDDQFSVERPDGSNFTLKIRSTKLEDSAMYFCASASQGPETQYFGPGTRLLVL.

The chain recombines TRBV7-9 with TRBJ2-7, with D perhaps TRBD2 (6 bases). CDR1 is SEHNR and CDR2 is FQNEAQ in the germline V gene (reference sequence). The CDR3 is 16 amino acids. The V and J ends lost 3 bases and 4 bases respectively, with 19 bases between them. CDR3 nucleotide sequence: TGTGCCAGCAGCTTGGGGTGGGGACTGGAAGAATACGAGCAGTACTTC. Translation gives CASSLGWGLEEYEQYF.

The V gene is TRBV3-1 (or the pseudogene TRBV3-2), the J gene TRBJ2-7; TRBD1 aligns across 7 bases. Germline CDR1 and CDR2: LGHDT and YNNKEL (reference sequence). The V gene end was trimmed by 7 bases and the J gene end by 3 bases; junction bases not matched to a gene: 6. The CDR3 contains 13 residues. CDR3 nucleotide sequence: TGTGCCAGCAAGTCGGGGACAGTCTACGAGCAGTACTTC. Amino acids: CASKSGTVYEQYF.

The chain uses TRBV2 and TRBJ2-7, with a weak D call TRBD1 (6 bases). V lost 3 bases to trimming and J lost 7 bases, with 13 bases between them. CDR3 size: 13 residues. In germline, CDR1 is SNHLY, CDR2 FYNNEI. DNA for the CDR3: TGTGCCAGCAGTGACGGCAGGGGTAGGGAGCAGTACTTC. This encodes CASSDGRGREQYF.

J is TRBJ2-7 and V is TRBV7-9; TRBD1 might be the D (6 bases). From germline, CDR1 is SEHNR and CDR2 FQNEAQ (reference sequence). V gave up 5 bases and J gave up 12 bases, with 17 bases separating them. The CDR3 has 12 amino acids. The DNA of the CDR3 is TGTGCCAGCAGCCGTGAAGGGGGACCTTCGTACTTC. Protein sequence: CASSREGGPSYF.

This rearrangement joins TRBV3-1 (or the pseudogene TRBV3-2) to TRBJ2-2; 7 positions agree with TRBD2. Germline V lookup: CDR1 LGHDT, CDR2 YNNKEL (reference sequence). Trimming removed 6 bases from V and 1 base from J; junction bases left unmatched: 8. The length of the CDR3 is 16 residues. Here the CDR3 reads CASRYWGGRNTGELFF. In nucleotides, the CDR3 is TGTGCCAGCAGATATTGGGGGGGTCGGAACACCGGGGAGCTGTTTTTT.

The rearrangement uses TRBV19 and TRBJ1-2, with 8 bases aligning to TRBD1. The germline gives CDR1 LNHDA, CDR2 SQIVND (reference sequence). The CDR3 is made up of 16 amino acids. V shed 7 bases and J 4 bases; nucleotides not matched to a gene: 14. The CDR3 reads CASKPKNRGAVYGYTF. Written as DNA, the CDR3 is TGTGCCAGTAAACCAAAAAACAGGGGGGCAGTCTATGGCTACACCTTC.

This rearrangement joins TRBV5-1 to TRBJ2-3; TRBD2 might be the D (5 bases). Germline CDR1 reads SGHRS; CDR2 reads YFSETQ. This CDR3 has 14 residues. Trimming took off 7 bases at V and 4 bases at J, with 16 bases between the two ends. The CDR3 nucleotides read TGCGCCAGCGCCCGGGAACCCCTAGCAGATACGCAGTATTTT. Amino acids: CASAREPLADTQYF.

The J gene is TRBJ1-4, the V gene TRBV18; a possible D gene is TRBD1 (5 bases). Trimming took off 2 bases at V and 5 bases at J, with 9 bases between the two ends. The length of the CDR3 is 14 residues. Germline-derived CDR1 and CDR2 are KGHSH and LQKENI. The CDR3 here is CASSPGAVNEKLFF. CDR3 sequence (DNA): TGTGCCAGCTCACCAGGGGCCGTGAATGAAAAACTGTTTTTT.

V is TRBV28 and J is TRBJ1-5, with 7 nucleotides matching TRBD1. Germline trimming cut 3 bases from V and 3 bases from J; bases unmatched to any gene: 5. The CDR3 spans 15 residues. Germline V gene data show CDR1 as MDHEN and CDR2 as SYDVKM. The CDR3 coding sequence is TGTGCCAGCAGTTTCGGGACAGTCACCAATCAGCCCCAGCATTTT. This gives the protein CASSFGTVTNQPQHF.

The chain carries TRBV24-1 and TRBJ2-3; 9 bases fit TRBD2. The CDR3 consists of 17 residues. Germline V gives CDR1 KGHDR, CDR2 SFDVKD. V lost 4 bases, J lost 0 bases, and 7 bases stayed unmatched. This CDR3 is CATSDSSSGESTDTQYF. The CDR3 DNA sequence: TGTGCCACCAGTGACTCTTCTAGCGGGGAGAGCACAGATACGCAGTATTTT.

The chain links TRBV7-9 to TRBJ1-2, with 7 positions matching TRBD1. Germline values: CDR1 SEHNR, CDR2 FQNEAQ (reference sequence). This CDR3 spans 14 amino acids. Trimming at V came to 2 bases and at J to 4 bases, leaving 4 bases not matched to a gene. This CDR3 is CASSLLDRVYGYTF. The CDR3 DNA sequence: TGTGCCAGCAGCTTATTAGACAGGGTCTATGGCTACACCTTC.

Worth noting for this clone: Other DNA sequences within the sample encode an identical CDR3. The chain employs TRBV9 and TRBJ2-7, with D possibly matching TRBD1 (5 bases). The V end lost 3 bases, the J end lost 0 bases, and 13 bases lay between the germline ends. Germline V gene lookup returns CDR1 SGDLS and CDR2 YYNGEE. The CDR3 covers 15 residues. The CDR3 coding sequence is TGTGCCAGCAGCGGGGGCCTGGGCCTCTCCTACGAGCAGTACTTC. Translating gives CASSGGLGLSYEQYF.

The V gene is TRBV6-6, the J gene TRBJ2-7, with 7 bases aligning to TRBD1. This CDR3 spans 14 amino acids. Per the germline V gene, CDR1 is MNHNY and CDR2 is SVGAGI (reference sequence). J gave up 3 bases and V 2 bases, and 4 bases lay outside the gene matches. Here the CDR3 reads CASSYRDSHYEQYF. CDR3 DNA sequence: TGTGCCAGCAGTTACCGGGACAGTCACTACGAGCAGTACTTC.